Presented here are 21 T cell receptor beta chains from one specimen sequenced in a study of immune evolution from preneoplasia to lung adenocarcinoma. Produced via immunoSEQ multiplex PCR; TCRdb's table is partial and in-frame only. The sample has about 8,200 clones, approximately 80% seen once. The sequenced sample consisted of FFPE adjacent normal lung tissue. The source is a person aged 70 to 79 with lung adenocarcinoma.

V and J are TRBV2 and TRBJ2-7, with D possibly being TRBD1 (6 bases). Trimming removed 0 bases at V and 0 bases at J, with 9 bases between. Per the germline V gene, CDR1 is SNHLY and CDR2 is FYNNEI. The CDR3 runs to 15 residues. CDR3 loop: CASSEAQGTSYEQYF. The CDR3 DNA is TGTGCCAGCAGTGAAGCGCAGGGGACCTCCTACGAGCAGTACTTC.

The chain couples TRBV27 to TRBJ1-2; D uncertain. Germline CDR1 MNHEY, CDR2 SMNVEV (reference sequence). CDR3 size: 15 residues. V lost 1 base, J lost 4 bases, and 13 bases lay in between. The CDR3 DNA sequence: TGTGCCAGCAGTTTATACCCGCGGGGTGGCTATGGCTACACCTTC. This sequence encodes CASSLYPRGGYGYTF.

The chain uses TRBV7-9 and TRBJ2-7, with a tentative D call TRBD1 (5 bases). V gave up 5 bases and J gave up 4 bases, with 15 bases separating them. The germline V gene encodes CDR1 SEHNR and CDR2 FQNEAQ (reference sequence). CDR3 length: 14 amino acids. The CDR3 loop reads CASSLQGPTYEQYF. DNA for the CDR3: TGTGCCAGCAGCCTCCAGGGCCCGACTTACGAGCAGTACTTC. The variable domain in full, with the rest retrieved from reference TRBV7-9 and TRBJ2-7, is DTGVSQNPRHKITKRGQNVTFRCDPISEHNRLYWYRQTLGQGPEFLTYFQNEAQLEKSRLLSDRFSAERPKGSFSTLEIQRTEQGDSAMYLCASSLQGPTYEQYFGPGTRLTVT.

The CDR3 nucleotides are TGTGCCAGTAGTATTGCGACCCGGAGGGCTGAAGCTTTCTTT. Amino acids: CASSIATRRAEAFF. The chain employs TRBV19 and TRBJ1-1, with D uncertain. Trimming cost V 3 bases and J 6 bases, with 14 bases left between them. The CDR3 spans 14 residues. Germline-derived CDR1 and CDR2 are LNHDA and SQIVND (reference sequence).

The chain recombines TRBV29-1 with TRBJ1-1; no clear D gene. Trimming took 1 base from V and 5 from J, leaving 17 bases between them. Per the germline V gene, CDR1 is SQVTM and CDR2 is ANQGSEA. The CDR3 contains 15 residues. This CDR3 is CSVEASRVLGTEAFF. CDR3 in DNA: TGCAGCGTTGAAGCCTCTCGGGTCTTAGGGACTGAAGCTTTCTTT.

The J gene is TRBJ1-2, the V gene TRBV11-3; TRBD1 matches 11 bases. J was trimmed by 8 bases and V by 5 bases; bases with no gene match: 4. CDR1 is SGHNT and CDR2 is YENEEA in the germline V gene. This CDR3 is built from 13 residues. CDR3 sequence reads: CASSAGTGGGYTF. In nucleotides, the CDR3 is TGTGCCAGCAGCGCCGGGACAGGGGGAGGCTACACCTTC. Full variable domain (remainder filled in from reference TRBV11-3 and TRBJ1-2): EAGVVQSPRYKIIEKKQPVAFWCNPISGHNTLYWYLQNLGQGPELLIRYENEEAVDDSQLPKDRFSAERLKGVDSTLKIQPAELGDSAVYLCASSAGTGGGYTFGSGTRLTVV.

The rearrangement uses TRBV2 and TRBJ1-2; D might be TRBD1 (5 bases). This CDR3 is built from 12 residues. V was shortened by 6 bases and J by 5 bases, with 10 bases between the two germline ends. CDR1 is SNHLY, CDR2 FYNNEI, per germline. Written as DNA, the CDR3 is TGTGCCAGCAGCGATCCAGGGTATGGCTACACCTTC. Protein: CASSDPGYGYTF. Full variable domain (outside the CDR3, taken from reference TRBV2 and TRBJ1-2): EPEVTQTPSHQVTQMGQEVILRCVPISNHLYFYWYRQILGQKVEFLVSFYNNEISEKSEIFDDQFSVERPDGSNFTLKIRSTKLEDSAMYFCASSDPGYGYTFGSGTRLTVV.

The rearrangement uses TRBV5-3 and TRBJ1-5; D unresolved. TRBV5-3 qualifies as an ORF whose function is uncertain. Between the trimmed V and J ends, which lost 3 bases and 5 bases, there was a span of 15 bases. This CDR3 has 15 amino acids. CDR3 nucleotides: TGTGCCAGAAGCTCACGGGCCCAAACGGATCAGCCCCAGCATTTT. Its translation: CARSSRAQTDQPQHF.

The sample holds one count of this clone. V usage is TRBV9 and J usage is TRBJ1-3; D is unclear. Looked up from germline, CDR1 is SGDLS and CDR2 is YYNGEE. CDR3 length: 15 amino acids. The V and J ends lost 4 bases and 2 bases respectively, with 13 bases between them. The CDR3 protein is CASSPEAQAGNTIYF. CDR3 DNA sequence: TGTGCCAGCAGCCCGGAGGCCCAGGCTGGAAACACCATATATTTT.

This rearrangement joins TRBV19 to TRBJ1-2; D is undetermined. The CDR3 is made up of 12 amino acids. In germline, CDR1 is LNHDA, CDR2 SQIVND (reference sequence). V lost 10 bases and J lost 3, with 12 bases in between. The CDR3 sequence is CATLKGDYGYTF. The CDR3 coding sequence is TGTGCCACCCTCAAAGGAGACTATGGCTACACCTTC.

J is TRBJ1-1 and V is TRBV6-1; weak D call: TRBD1 (5 bases). The germline V gene has CDR1 MNHNS and CDR2 SASEGT. The V gene lost 4 bases and the J gene lost 6 bases, with 9 bases spanning the gap. The CDR3 is 12 residues long. The CDR3 region is CASSGQGSEAFF. The CDR3 nucleotides read TGTGCCAGCAGTGGCCAGGGCTCTGAAGCTTTCTTT.

The sample holds one count of this clone. CDR3 coding DNA: TGTGCCAGCAGCTTGAGGCGGGAGTATACCTACGAGCAGTACTTC. Protein product: CASSLRREYTYEQYF. The chain recombines TRBV5-6 with TRBJ2-7, with 7 bases fitting TRBD2. J lost 2 bases, V lost 1 base, and 6 bases had no gene match. The germline V gene encodes CDR1 SGHDT and CDR2 YYEEEE. CDR3 size: 15 residues.

The V gene is TRBV10-3, the J gene TRBJ2-3, with D possibly matching TRBD2 (6 bases). The CDR3 sequence is 14 residues long. Trimming took 5 bases from V and 0 from J, leaving 9 bases between them. Germline-derived CDR1 and CDR2 are ENHRY and SYGVKD. CDR3 in amino acids: CAISPSVSTDTQYF. Here the CDR3 DNA reads TGTGCCATCAGTCCTAGCGTTAGCACAGATACGCAGTATTTT.

The chain joins TRBV6-5 to TRBJ1-1; 7 bases align to TRBD1. V dropped 0 bases and J dropped 8; count of bases not matched to a gene: 12. The CDR3 totals 16 residues. CDR1 is MNHEY and CDR2 is SVGAGI in the germline V gene. This chain's CDR3 is CASSYSRQGGGAEAFF. In nucleotides, the CDR3 is TGTGCCAGCAGTTACTCGAGACAGGGAGGGGGGGCCGAAGCTTTCTTT.

This chain joins TRBV29-1 and TRBJ1-1; D is ambiguous. Trimming pared 8 bases from V and 3 bases from J, leaving 13 bases between. CDR1 SQVTM and CDR2 ANQGSEA come from the germline V gene. The CDR3 is 12 amino acids. CDR3 loop: CSSRHLDTEAFF. As DNA, the CDR3 is TGCAGCTCCCGCCACCTGGACACTGAAGCTTTCTTT.

The chain has TRBV7-9 and TRBJ2-2, with 7 bases lining up with TRBD1. With 6 bases clipped from V and 4 bases from J, the junction kept 8 bases outside the gene matches. Germline V gene data show CDR1 as SEHNR and CDR2 as FQNEAQ (reference sequence). The CDR3 contains 15 residues. This CDR3 reads CASRPGTAFTGELFF. The CDR3 DNA sequence: TGTGCCAGCAGACCCGGGACAGCTTTCACCGGGGAGCTGTTTTTT.

V and J are TRBV14 and TRBJ1-1, with D possibly matching TRBD1 (5 bases). The V gene's germline CDR1 is SGHDN and CDR2 FVKESK. Trimming cost V 1 base and J 3 bases, with 6 bases left between them. This CDR3 comprises 13 residues. The CDR3 is CASSQVQDTEAFF. CDR3 DNA sequence: TGTGCCAGCAGCCAAGTACAGGACACTGAAGCTTTCTTT.

V is TRBV19 and J is TRBJ1-6; D perhaps matches TRBD1 (5 bases). Trimming pared 5 bases from V and 0 bases from J, leaving 8 bases between. CDR3 size: 15 residues. Germline values: CDR1 LNHDA, CDR2 SQIVND (reference sequence). The CDR3 bases are TGTGCCAGTAGTCCTGACAGCTCCTATAATTCACCCCTCCACTTT. Translated, it gives CASSPDSSYNSPLHF.

The chain combines TRBV5-6 with TRBJ2-7, with TRBD2 matching over 7 bases. With V trimmed by 0 bases and J by 0 bases, 6 bases remained unmatched. Germline assignment: CDR1 SGHDT and CDR2 YYEEEE. This CDR3 has 16 residues. The CDR3 spells CASSLVPSGSSYEQYF. Here the CDR3 DNA reads TGTGCCAGCAGCTTGGTCCCTAGCGGAAGCTCCTACGAGCAGTACTTC.

The V call is TRBV5-1, the J call TRBJ1-2; a possible D gene is TRBD1 (6 bases). This CDR3 spans 14 amino acids. Trimming took 2 bases from V and 6 from J, leaving 14 bases between them. Germline CDR1 SGHRS, CDR2 YFSETQ. The CDR3 nucleotides read TGCGCCAGCAGCTTTTGGGGGGGCGCGGATGGCTACACCTTC. Protein product: CASSFWGGADGYTF.

The chain joins TRBV10-3 to TRBJ1-2, with TRBD1 matching over 9 bases. The CDR3 loop spans 14 amino acids. Per germline, CDR1 ENHRY and CDR2 SYGVKD. V gave up 1 base and J gave up 4 bases; unmatched junction bases: 1. The CDR3 DNA sequence: TGTGCCATCAGTGAGTTACAGGGGGCCTATGGCTACACCTTC. Residues: CAISELQGAYGYTF.